This is a list of T cell receptor beta chains from one sample in a study of blood T cell repertoires in COVID-19. Clones were read by immunoSEQ multiplex PCR, and TCRdb kept only the in-frame ones, dropping some. Of around 190,000 clones listed, just over 85% are singletons. Sequencing was performed on PBMCs or T cells enriched from blood (not recorded which). The receptors stem from a woman in her late teens or twenties who had recovered from COVID-19. The CDR3 runs from the conserved cysteine through the conserved F or W. Size is omitted from some rows. Given values are once, few, many or a class for expanded clones.

V	J	size	CDR3
TRBV10-3	TRBJ1-1	.	CAISEVDRGKTFF
TRBV6-5	TRBJ1-6	.	CASRLGQGARAPLHF
TRBV10-3	TRBJ1-1	few	CAIRGGSGRNTEAFF
TRBV7-9	TRBJ2-1	.	CASSVSGTSDYNEQFF
TRBV10-3	TRBJ2-2	few	CAITPRGTDNTGELFF
TRBV7-9	TRBJ2-5	.	CASSPRGTLQETQYF
TRBV5-1	TRBJ2-1	.	CASSRTGGLYNEQFF
TRBV5-4	TRBJ2-1	.	CASSLFPGGNEQFF
TRBV11-3	TRBJ2-1	.	CASSLVGTSNNEQFF
TRBV30	TRBJ1-3	.	CAWSALRAGNTIYF
TRBV25-1	TRBJ1-1	once	CASSWDTGSTEAFF
TRBV5-1	TRBJ2-7	.	CASSLHRGADEQYF
TRBV6-5	TRBJ2-7	.	CASSYSDRVEQYF
TRBV5-6	TRBJ1-2	.	CASTSPTGDYGYTF
TRBV7-8	TRBJ1-1	.	CASSFGTGSVGTEAFF
TRBV7-8	TRBJ1-6	.	CASSPTGVNSPLHF
TRBV11-2	TRBJ2-3	.	CASSPGTSGVEQYF
TRBV7-2	TRBJ1-4	.	CASSRGFNEKLFF
TRBV7-9	TRBJ1-1	.	CASSRGGTEAFF
TRBV5-1	TRBJ1-6	.	CASCPDRPNSPLHF
TRBV7-9	TRBJ2-1	once	CASSLSDGKWNEQFF
TRBV6-5	TRBJ2-7	.	CASRSTGDIYEQYF
TRBV7-2	TRBJ1-2	.	CASSLLGRSGYTF
TRBV28	TRBJ1-1	.	CASSFGTGGWVNTEAFF
TRBV2	TRBJ1-5	.	CASSEIRTDIGSNQPQHF
TRBV5-3	TRBJ2-7	few	CAYSPGTGSYEQYF
TRBV6-1	TRBJ2-1	.	CASSEWASGSSPFF
TRBV18	TRBJ2-1	.	CASSPLGEDYNEQFF
TRBV7-2	TRBJ2-2	.	CASSLVGAVNTGELFF
TRBV7-3	TRBJ2-1	.	CASSSRTSGPNNEQFF
TRBV29-1	TRBJ2-1	.	CSVGTTGLRGKANEQFF
TRBV19	TRBJ2-3	.	CASSINRGLLDTQYF
TRBV19	TRBJ2-7	.	CASSLTGTGAYEQYF
TRBV24-1	TRBJ2-2	.	CATKAGPGELFF
TRBV27	TRBJ2-3	.	CASSTRFGGRYSTDTQYF